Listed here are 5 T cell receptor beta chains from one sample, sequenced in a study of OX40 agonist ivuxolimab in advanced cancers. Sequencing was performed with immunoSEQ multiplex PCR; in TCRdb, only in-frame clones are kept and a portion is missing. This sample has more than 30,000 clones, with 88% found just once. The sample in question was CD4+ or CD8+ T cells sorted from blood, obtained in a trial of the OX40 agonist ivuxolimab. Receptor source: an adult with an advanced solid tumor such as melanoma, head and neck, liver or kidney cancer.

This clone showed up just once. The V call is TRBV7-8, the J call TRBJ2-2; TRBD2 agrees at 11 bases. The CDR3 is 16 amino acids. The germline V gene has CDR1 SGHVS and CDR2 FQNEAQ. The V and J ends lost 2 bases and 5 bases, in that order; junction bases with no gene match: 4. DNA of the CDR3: TGTGCCAGCAGCTTACTAGCGGGAGGAGTAACCGGGGAGCTGTTTTTT. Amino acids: CASSLLAGGVTGELFF.

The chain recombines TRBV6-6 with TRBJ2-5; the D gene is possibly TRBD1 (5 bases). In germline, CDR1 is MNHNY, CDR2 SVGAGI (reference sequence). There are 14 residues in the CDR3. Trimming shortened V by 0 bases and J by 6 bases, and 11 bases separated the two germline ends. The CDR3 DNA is TGTGCCAGCAGTTACTCGATTGGGGCCCAGACCCAGTACTTC. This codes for CASSYSIGAQTQYF.

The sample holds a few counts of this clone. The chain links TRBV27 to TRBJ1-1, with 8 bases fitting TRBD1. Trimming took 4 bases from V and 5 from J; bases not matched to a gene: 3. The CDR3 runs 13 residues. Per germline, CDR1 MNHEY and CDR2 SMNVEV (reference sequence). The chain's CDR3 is CASSYQGATEAFF. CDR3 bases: TGTGCCAGCAGTTACCAGGGGGCAACTGAAGCTTTCTTT.

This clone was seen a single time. This CDR3 is CASSFSPSGTYEQYF. CDR3 DNA: TGTGCCAGCAGCTTCTCTCCTAGCGGCACCTACGAGCAGTACTTC. The chain is built from TRBV7-2 and TRBJ2-7, with 7 bases that match TRBD2. The germline V gene encodes CDR1 SGHTA and CDR2 FQGNSA. With V trimmed by 3 bases and J by 2 bases, 7 bases remained unmatched. The CDR3 runs to 15 residues.

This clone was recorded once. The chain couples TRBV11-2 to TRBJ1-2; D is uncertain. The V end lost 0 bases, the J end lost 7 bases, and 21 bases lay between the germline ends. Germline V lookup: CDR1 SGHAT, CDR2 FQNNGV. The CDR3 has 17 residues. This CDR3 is CASSLEIWGNWAGGYTF. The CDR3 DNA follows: TGTGCCAGCAGCTTAGAAATTTGGGGTAACTGGGCAGGTGGCTACACCTTC. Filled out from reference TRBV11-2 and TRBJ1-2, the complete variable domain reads EAGVAQSPRYKIIEKRQSVAFWCNPISGHATLYWYQQILGQGPKLLIQFQNNGVVDDSQLPKDRFSAERLKGVDSTLKIQPAKLEDSAVYLCASSLEIWGNWAGGYTFGSGTRLTVV.